This note documents a single T cell receptor (beta chain) sequence. Its specificity is not known. The data are from a study of shared clonotypes between healthy human individuals. For each subset, genomic DNA was distributed in equal portions over several immunoSEQ plates. Produced via immunoSEQ multiplex PCR; TCRdb's table is partial and in-frame only. This table has approximately 1.9 million clones, roughly 93% appearing once. The ends were cut back, 3 bases at V and 0 bases at J, with 12 bases in the middle. Germline V gene data show CDR1 as LNHDA and CDR2 as SQIVND (reference sequence). The CDR3 totals 15 residues. Selected positively for CCR7 and CD45RO-negative, naive CD8 cells excluded terminally differentiated effector memory CD45RA+ cells. General observations from the study: Sequencing depth was expected to affect clonotype sharing among donors.

This sequence originates from a man aged 18 to 29 in good health. Some clones in this sample may be carry-over from other donors' samples. The genes are TRBV19 and TRBJ2-7; weak D call: TRBD2 (6 bases). Sequencing input: naive CD8+ T cells from PBMCs. The CDR3 here is CASSMRAGSSYEQYF. CDR3 coding DNA: TGTGCCAGTAGTATGAGAGCCGGGAGCTCCTACGAGCAGTACTTC.